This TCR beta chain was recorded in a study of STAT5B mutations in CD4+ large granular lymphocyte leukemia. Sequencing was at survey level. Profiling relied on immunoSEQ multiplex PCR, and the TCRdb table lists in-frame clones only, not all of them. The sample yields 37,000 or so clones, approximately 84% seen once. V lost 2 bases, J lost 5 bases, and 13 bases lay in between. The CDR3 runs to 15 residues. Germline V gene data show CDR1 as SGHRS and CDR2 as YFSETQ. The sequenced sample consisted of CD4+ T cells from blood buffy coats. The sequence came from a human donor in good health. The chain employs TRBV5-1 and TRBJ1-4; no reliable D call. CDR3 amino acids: CASSLQGVGNEKLFF. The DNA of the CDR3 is TGCGCCAGCAGCTTACAAGGCGTTGGGAATGAAAAACTGTTTTTT.